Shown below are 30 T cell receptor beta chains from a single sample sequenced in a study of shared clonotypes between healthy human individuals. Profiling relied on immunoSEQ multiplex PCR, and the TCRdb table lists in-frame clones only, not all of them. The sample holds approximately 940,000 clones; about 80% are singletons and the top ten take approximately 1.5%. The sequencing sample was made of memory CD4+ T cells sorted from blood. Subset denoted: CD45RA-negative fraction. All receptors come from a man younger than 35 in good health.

As DNA, the CDR3 is TGTGCCAGCAGGCAGTTCACCGGGGAGCTGTTTTTT. Translation: CASRQFTGELFF. The chain combines TRBV6-5 with TRBJ2-2; D is unresolved. Per the germline V gene, CDR1 is MNHEY and CDR2 is SVGAGI. Trimming cost V 6 bases and J 4 bases, with 6 bases left between them. The CDR3 sequence is 12 residues long.

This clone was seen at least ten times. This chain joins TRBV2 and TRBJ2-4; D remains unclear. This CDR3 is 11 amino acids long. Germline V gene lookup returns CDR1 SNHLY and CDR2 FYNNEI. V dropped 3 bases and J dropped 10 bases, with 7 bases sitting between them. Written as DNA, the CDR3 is TGTGCCAGCAGTGATTGGGGAATTCAGTACTTC. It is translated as CASSDWGIQYF.

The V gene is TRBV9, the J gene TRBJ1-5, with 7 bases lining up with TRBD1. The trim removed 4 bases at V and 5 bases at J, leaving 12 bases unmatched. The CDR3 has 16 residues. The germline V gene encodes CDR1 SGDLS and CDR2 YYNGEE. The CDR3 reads CASSPDETGVDQPQHF. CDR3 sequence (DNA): TGTGCCAGCAGCCCCGACGAAACAGGGGTTGATCAGCCCCAGCATTTT.

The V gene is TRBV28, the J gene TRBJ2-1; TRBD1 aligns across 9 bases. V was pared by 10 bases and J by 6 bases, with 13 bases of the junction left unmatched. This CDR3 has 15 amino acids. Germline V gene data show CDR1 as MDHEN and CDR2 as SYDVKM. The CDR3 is CATSEQGAQSNEQFF. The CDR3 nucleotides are TGTGCCACATCCGAACAGGGGGCGCAGAGCAATGAGCAGTTCTTC.

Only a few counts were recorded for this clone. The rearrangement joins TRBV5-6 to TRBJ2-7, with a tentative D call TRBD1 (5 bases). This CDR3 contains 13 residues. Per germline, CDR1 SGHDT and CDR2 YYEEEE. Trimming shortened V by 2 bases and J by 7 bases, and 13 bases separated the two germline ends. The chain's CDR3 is CASSFGQGREQYF. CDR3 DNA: TGTGCCAGCAGCTTCGGGCAGGGAAGGGAGCAGTACTTC.

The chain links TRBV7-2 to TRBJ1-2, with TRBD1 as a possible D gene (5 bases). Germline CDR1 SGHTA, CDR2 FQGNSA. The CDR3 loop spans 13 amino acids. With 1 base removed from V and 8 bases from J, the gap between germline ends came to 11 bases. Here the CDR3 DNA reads TGTGCCAGCAGCTTAGAGACAGTCTTGGGCTACACCTTC. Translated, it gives CASSLETVLGYTF.

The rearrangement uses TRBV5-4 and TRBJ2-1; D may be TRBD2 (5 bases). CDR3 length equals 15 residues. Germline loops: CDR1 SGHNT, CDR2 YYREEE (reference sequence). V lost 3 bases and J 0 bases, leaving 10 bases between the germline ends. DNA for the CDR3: TGTGCCAGCAGCTCAGAAGCGGTCTCCTACAATGAGCAGTTCTTC. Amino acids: CASSSEAVSYNEQFF.

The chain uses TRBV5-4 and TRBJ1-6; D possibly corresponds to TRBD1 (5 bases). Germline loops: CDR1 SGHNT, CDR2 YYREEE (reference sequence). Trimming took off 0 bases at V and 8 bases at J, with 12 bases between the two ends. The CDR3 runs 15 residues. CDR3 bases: TGTGCCAGCAGCTTGGCCAGTCAGGGCTATTCACCCCTCCACTTT. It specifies CASSLASQGYSPLHF.

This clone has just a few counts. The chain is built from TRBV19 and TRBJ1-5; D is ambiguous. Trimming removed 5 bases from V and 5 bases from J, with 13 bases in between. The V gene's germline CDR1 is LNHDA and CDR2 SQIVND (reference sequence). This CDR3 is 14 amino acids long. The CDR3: CASSPTSPDQPQHF. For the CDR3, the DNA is TGTGCCAGTAGTCCCACGAGTCCGGATCAGCCCCAGCATTTT.

The CDR3 reads CSGAGRNTEAFF. The CDR3 nucleotides read TGCAGCGGGGCAGGACGAAACACTGAAGCTTTCTTT. The chain couples TRBV29-1 to TRBJ1-1, with D unclear. V was pared by 7 bases and J by 2 bases, with 11 bases between. Germline CDR1 reads SQVTM; CDR2 reads ANQGSEA. The CDR3 extends over 12 amino acids.

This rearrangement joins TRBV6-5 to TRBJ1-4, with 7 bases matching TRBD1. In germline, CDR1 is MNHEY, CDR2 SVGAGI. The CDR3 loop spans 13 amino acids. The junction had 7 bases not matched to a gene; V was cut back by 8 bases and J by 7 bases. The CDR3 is CASCDRAREKLFF. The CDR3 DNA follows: TGTGCCAGCTGCGACAGGGCGCGTGAAAAACTGTTTTTT.

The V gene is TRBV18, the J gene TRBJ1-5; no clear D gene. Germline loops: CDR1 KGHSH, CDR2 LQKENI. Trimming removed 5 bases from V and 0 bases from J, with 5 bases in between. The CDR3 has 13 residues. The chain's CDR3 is CASSFSSNQPQHF. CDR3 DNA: TGTGCCAGCTCATTCAGTAGCAATCAGCCCCAGCATTTT.

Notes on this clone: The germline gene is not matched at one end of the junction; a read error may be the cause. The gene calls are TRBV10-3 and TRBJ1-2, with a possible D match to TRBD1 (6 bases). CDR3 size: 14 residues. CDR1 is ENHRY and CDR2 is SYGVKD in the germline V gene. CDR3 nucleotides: TGTGCCAGCAGTTACAACGGACAGCCCTATGGCTACACCTTC. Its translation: CASSYNGQPYGYTF.

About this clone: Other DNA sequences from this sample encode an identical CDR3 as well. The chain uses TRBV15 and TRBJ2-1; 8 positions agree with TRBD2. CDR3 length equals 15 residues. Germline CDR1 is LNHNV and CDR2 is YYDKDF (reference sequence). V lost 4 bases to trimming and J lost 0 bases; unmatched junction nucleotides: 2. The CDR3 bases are TGTGCCACCAGCACGCTAGCGGGCTCCTACAATGAGCAGTTCTTC. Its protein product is CATSTLAGSYNEQFF. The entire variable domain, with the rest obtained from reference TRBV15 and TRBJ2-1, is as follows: DAMVIQNPRYQVTQFGKPVTLSCSQTLNHNVMYWYQQKSSQAPKLLFHYYDKDFNNEADTPDNFQSRRPNTSFCFLDIRSPGLGDTAMYLCATSTLAGSYNEQFFGPGTRLTVL.

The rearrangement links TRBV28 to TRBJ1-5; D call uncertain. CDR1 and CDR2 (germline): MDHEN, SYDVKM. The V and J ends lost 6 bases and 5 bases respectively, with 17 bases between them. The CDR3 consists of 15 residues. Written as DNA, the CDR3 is TGTGCCAGCAGCTCCCCGGGAGAGGCCTATCAGCCCCAGCATTTT. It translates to CASSSPGEAYQPQHF.

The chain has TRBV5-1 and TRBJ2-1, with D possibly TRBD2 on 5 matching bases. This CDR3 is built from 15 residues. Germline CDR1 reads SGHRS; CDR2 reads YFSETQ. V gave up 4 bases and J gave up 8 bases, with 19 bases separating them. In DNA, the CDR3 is TGCGCCAGCAGCGTGGGTGTGGTAGCGATCGATGAGCAGTTCTTC. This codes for CASSVGVVAIDEQFF.

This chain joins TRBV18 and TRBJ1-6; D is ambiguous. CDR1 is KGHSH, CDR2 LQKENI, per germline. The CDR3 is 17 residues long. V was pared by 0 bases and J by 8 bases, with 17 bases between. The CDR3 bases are TGTGCCAGCTCACCACCCGGGCGGGCAGGAGTGGATTCACCCCTCCACTTT. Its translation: CASSPPGRAGVDSPLHF.

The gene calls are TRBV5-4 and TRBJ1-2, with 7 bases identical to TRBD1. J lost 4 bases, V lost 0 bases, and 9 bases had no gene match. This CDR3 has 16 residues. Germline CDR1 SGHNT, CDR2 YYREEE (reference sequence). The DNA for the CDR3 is TGTGCCAGCAGCTTGGCCGGACAGGAGCAACGCTATGGCTACACCTTC. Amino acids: CASSLAGQEQRYGYTF.

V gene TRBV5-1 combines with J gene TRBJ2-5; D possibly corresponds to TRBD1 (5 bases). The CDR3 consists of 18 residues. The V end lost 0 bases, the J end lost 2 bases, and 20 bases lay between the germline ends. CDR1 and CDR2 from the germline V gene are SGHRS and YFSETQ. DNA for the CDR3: TGCGCCAGCAGCTTGGCCTCCGGCCAGGGATTAGATCAAGAGACCCAGTACTTC. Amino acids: CASSLASGQGLDQETQYF.

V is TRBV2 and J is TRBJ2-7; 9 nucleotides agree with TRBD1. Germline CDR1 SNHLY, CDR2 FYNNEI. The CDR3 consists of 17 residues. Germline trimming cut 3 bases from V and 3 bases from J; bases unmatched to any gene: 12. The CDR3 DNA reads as TGTGCCAGCAGTGAGGTGCGGGCCGGGACAGGGAACTACGAGCAGTACTTC. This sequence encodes CASSEVRAGTGNYEQYF.

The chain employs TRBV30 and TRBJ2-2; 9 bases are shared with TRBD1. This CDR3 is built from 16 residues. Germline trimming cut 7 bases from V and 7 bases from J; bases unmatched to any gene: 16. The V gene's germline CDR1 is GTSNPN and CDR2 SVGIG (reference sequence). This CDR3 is CAFLPMGQGFGGELFF. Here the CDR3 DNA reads TGTGCCTTCCTCCCAATGGGACAGGGTTTTGGCGGGGAGCTGTTTTTT.

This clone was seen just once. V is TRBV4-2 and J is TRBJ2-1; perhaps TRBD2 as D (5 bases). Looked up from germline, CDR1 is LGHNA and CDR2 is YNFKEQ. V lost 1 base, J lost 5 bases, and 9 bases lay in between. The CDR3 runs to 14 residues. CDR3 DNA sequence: TGTGCCAGCAGCCAAGGTTCCGGGGACAATGAGCAGTTCTTC. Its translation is CASSQGSGDNEQFF.

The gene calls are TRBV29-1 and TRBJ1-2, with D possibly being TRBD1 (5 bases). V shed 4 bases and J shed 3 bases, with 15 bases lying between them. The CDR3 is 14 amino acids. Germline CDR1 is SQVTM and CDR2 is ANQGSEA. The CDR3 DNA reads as TGCAGCGTTGTCATTCCGGGACGGGACTATGGCTACACCTTC. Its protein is CSVVIPGRDYGYTF.

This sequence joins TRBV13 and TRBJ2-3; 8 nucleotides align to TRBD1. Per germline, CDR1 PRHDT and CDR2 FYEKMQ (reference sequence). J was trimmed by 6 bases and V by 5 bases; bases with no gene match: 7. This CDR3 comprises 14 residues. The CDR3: CASSANQGADTQYF. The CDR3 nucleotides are TGTGCCAGCAGCGCAAATCAGGGGGCGGATACGCAGTATTTT.

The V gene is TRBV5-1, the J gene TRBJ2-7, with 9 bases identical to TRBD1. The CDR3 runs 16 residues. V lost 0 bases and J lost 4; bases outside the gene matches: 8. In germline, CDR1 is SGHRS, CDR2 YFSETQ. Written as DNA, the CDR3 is TGCGCCAGCAGCTTGGCCTCGGGACAGGGAAGATACGAGCAGTACTTC. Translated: CASSLASGQGRYEQYF.

CDR3 loop: CASGIPVGHEQYF. CDR3 sequence (DNA): TGTGCCAGCGGAATTCCGGTGGGTCACGAGCAGTACTTC. The V gene is TRBV21-1, the J gene TRBJ2-7. TRBV21-1 is termed a pseudogene. This CDR3 region has 13 residues.

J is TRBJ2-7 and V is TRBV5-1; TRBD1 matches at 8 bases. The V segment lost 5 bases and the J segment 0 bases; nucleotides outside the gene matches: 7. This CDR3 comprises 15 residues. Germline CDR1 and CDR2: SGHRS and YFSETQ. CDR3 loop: CASRAGTGVSYEQYF. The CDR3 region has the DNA TGCGCCAGCAGGGCCGGGACAGGCGTCTCCTACGAGCAGTACTTC.

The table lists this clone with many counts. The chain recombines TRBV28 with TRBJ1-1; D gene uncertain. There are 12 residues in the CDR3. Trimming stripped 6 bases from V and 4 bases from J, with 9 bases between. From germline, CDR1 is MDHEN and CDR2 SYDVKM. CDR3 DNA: TGTGCCAGCAGCCCCTGGAGCACTGAAGCTTTCTTT. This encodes CASSPWSTEAFF. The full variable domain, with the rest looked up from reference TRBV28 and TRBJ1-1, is DVKVTQSSRYLVKRTGEKVFLECVQDMDHENMFWYRQDPGLGLRLIYFSYDVKMKEKGDIPEGYSVSREKKERFSLILESASTNQTSMYLCASSPWSTEAFFGQGTRLTVV.

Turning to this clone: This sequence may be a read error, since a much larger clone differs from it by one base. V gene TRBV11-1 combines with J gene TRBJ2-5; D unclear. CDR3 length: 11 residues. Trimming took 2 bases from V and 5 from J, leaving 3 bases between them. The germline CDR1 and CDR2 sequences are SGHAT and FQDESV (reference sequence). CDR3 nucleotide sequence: TGTGCCAGCAGCTTACGGGAGACCCAGTACTTC. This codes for CASSLRETQYF.

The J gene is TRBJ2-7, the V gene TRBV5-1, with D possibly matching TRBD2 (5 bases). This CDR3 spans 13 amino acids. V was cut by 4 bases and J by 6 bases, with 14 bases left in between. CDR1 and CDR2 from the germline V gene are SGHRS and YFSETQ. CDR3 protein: CASSVTREFEQYF. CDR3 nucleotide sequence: TGCGCCAGCAGCGTGACCCGGGAATTCGAGCAGTACTTC.